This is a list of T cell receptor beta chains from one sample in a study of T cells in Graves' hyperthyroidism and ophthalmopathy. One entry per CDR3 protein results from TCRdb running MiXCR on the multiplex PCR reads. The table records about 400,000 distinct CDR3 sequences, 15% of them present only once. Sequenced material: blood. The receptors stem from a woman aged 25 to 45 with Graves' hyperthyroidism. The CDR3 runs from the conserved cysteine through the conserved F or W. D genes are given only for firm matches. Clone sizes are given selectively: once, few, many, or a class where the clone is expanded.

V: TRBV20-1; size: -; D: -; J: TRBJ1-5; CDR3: CSARTAGVGLNQPQHF; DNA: TGCAGTGCTAGGACGGCAGGAGTGGGCCTCAATCAGCCCCAGCATTTT
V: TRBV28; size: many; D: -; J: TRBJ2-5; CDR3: CASSFLGAGTQETQYF; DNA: TGTGCCAGCAGTTTTTTAGGGGCGGGCACCCAAGAGACCCAGTACTTC
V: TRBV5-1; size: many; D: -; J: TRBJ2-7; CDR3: CASSEQGMPSYEQYF; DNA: TGCGCCAGCAGCGAACAGGGTATGCCCTCCTACGAGCAGTACTTC
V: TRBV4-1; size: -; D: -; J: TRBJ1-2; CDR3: CASSQGSTGRLYGYTF; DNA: TGCGCCAGCAGCCAGGGGTCAACAGGGAGGCTCTATGGCTACACCTTC
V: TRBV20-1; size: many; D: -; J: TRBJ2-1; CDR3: CSARSFGLDSYDNEQFF; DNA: TGCAGTGCTAGAAGTTTTGGGCTGGATTCTTACGACAATGAGCAGTTCTTC
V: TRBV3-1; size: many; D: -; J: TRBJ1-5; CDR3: CASSQGVPGSPQHF; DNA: TGTGCCAGCAGCCAAGGCGTCCCAGGGTCGCCCCAGCATTTT
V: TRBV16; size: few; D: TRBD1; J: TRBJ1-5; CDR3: CTSSQDRGDQPQHF; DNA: TGTACCAGCAGCCAGGACAGGGGTGATCAGCCCCAGCATTTT
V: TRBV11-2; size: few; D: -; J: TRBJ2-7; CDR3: CASSFNEQYF; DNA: TGTGCCAGCAGCTTTAACGAGCAGTACTTC
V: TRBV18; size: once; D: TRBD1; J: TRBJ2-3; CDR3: CASSPGQGRQDTQYF; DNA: TGTGCCAGCTCGCCGGGACAGGGGCGACAAGATACGCAGTATTTT
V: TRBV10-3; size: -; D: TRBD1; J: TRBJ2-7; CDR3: CAISESDRGLEQYF; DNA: TGTGCCATCAGTGAGTCTGACAGGGGGCTCGAGCAGTACTTC
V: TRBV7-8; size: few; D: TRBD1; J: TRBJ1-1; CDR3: CASSPLSGQGANTEAFF; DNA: TGTGCCAGCAGCCCCCTATCCGGACAGGGCGCAAACACTGAAGCTTTCTTT
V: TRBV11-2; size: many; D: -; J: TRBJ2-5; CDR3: CASSLGAKETQYF; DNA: TGTGCCAGCAGCTTGGGAGCTAAAGAGACCCAGTACTTC
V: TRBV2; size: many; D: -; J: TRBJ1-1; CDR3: CASAAEGLANTEAFF; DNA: TGTGCCAGCGCTGCGGAGGGGTTGGCGAACACTGAAGCTTTCTTT
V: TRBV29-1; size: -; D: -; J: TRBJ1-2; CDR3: CSVGQGFDYGYTF; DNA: TGCAGCGTTGGGCAGGGGTTTGACTATGGCTACACCTTC
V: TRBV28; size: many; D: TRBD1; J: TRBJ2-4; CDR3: CASSSGGSVFLAKNIQYF; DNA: TGTGCCAGCAGTTCAGGGGGTTCCGTTTTTCTAGCCAAAAACATTCAGTACTTC
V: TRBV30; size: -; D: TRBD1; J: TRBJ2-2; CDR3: CAWSTGTGGYFSGELFF; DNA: TGTGCCTGGAGTACCGGGACAGGGGGCTATTTTTCCGGGGAGCTGTTTTTT
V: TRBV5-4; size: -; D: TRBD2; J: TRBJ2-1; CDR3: CASSLERGGEFF; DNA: TGTGCCAGCAGCTTGGAGCGGGGGGGGGAGTTCTTC
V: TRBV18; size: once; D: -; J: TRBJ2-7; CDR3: CASSPPGKAGYEQYF; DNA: TGTGCCAGCTCACCACCCGGGAAGGCGGGCTACGAGCAGTACTTC
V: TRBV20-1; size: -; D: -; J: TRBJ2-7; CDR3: CSARDIFRFSSYEQYF; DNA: TGCAGTGCTAGAGATATTTTCAGGTTCAGCTCCTACGAGCAGTACTTC
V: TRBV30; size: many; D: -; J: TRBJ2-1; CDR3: CAWSPRDNEQFF; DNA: TGTGCCTGGAGTCCCAGAGACAATGAGCAGTTCTTC
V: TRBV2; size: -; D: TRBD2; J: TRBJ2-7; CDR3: CASQTSGSHEQYF; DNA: TGTGCCAGCCAGACTAGCGGGAGCCACGAGCAGTACTTC
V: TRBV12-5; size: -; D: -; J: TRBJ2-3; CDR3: CASGLVIGRDITDTQYF; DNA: TGTGCTAGTGGTTTGGTCATTGGGCGGGACATCACAGATACGCAGTATTTT
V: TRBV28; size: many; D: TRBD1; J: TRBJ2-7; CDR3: CASSSGTGLYEQYF; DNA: TGTGCCAGCAGTTCCGGGACAGGGCTCTACGAGCAGTACTTC
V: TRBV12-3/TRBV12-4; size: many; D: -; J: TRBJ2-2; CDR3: CASSRVGQGNTGELFF; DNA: TGTGCCAGCAGTAGGGTGGGGCAGGGGAACACCGGGGAGCTGTTTTTT
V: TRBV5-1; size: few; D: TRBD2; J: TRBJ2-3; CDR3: CASSETGGHTDTQYF; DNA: TGCGCCAGCAGCGAGACGGGAGGCCACACAGATACGCAGTATTTT
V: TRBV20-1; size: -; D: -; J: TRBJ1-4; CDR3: CSAREQEAREKLFF; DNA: TGCAGTGCTAGAGAACAGGAGGCACGGGAAAAACTGTTTTTT
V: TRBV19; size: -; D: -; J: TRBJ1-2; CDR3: CASSTPERVGYTF; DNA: TGTGCCAGTAGTACCCCAGAGAGGGTTGGCTACACCTTC
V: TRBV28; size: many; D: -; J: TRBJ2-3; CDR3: CASRPDMFLTDTQYF; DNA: TGTGCCAGCAGGCCAGACATGTTCCTCACAGATACGCAGTATTTT
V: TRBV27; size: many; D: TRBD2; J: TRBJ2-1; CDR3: CASSFLAGEGEQFF; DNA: TGTGCCAGCAGTTTTCTAGCGGGTGAGGGTGAGCAGTTCTTC
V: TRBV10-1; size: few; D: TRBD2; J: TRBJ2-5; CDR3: CASSESPGLAEETQYF; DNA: TGCGCCAGCAGTGAGTCCCCGGGACTAGCGGAAGAGACCCAGTACTTC
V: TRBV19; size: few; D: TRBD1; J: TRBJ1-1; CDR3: CASGRQGGNTEAFF; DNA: TGTGCCAGTGGAAGACAGGGGGGGAACACTGAAGCTTTCTTT
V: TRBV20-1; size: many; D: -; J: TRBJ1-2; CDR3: CSARGVQGEGGYTF; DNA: TGCAGTGCTAGAGGGGTACAGGGAGAGGGGGGCTACACCTTC
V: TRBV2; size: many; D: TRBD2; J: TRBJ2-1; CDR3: CASSALAGFAYNEQFF; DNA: TGTGCCAGCAGTGCGCTAGCGGGATTCGCCTACAATGAGCAGTTCTTC
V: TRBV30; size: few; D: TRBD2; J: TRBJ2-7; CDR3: CAWTRLAGASEQYF; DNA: TGTGCCTGGACGAGACTAGCGGGAGCTTCCGAGCAGTACTTC
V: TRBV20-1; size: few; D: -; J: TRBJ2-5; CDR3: CSAGRTAKETQYF; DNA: TGCAGTGCTGGCCGGACAGCTAAAGAGACCCAGTACTTC
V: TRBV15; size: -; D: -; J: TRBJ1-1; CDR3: CATLDRLNTEAFF; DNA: TGTGCCACGCTGGACAGACTAAACACTGAAGCTTTCTTT
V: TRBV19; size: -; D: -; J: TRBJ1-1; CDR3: CASYKTRNSNTEAFF; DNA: TGTGCCAGTTACAAGACGCGGAACTCGAACACTGAAGCTTTCTTT
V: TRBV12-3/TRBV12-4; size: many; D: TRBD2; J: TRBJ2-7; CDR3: CASSPRAGVRYEQYF; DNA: TGTGCCAGCAGTCCCAGAGCGGGAGTTCGGTACGAGCAGTACTTC
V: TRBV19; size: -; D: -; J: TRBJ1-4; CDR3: CASRRQDDEKLFF; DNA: TGTGCCAGTCGCCGTCAGGACGATGAAAAACTGTTTTTT
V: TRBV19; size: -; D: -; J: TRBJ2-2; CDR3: CATTVGAHYTGELFF; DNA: TGTGCCACTACCGTGGGGGCGCATTACACCGGGGAGCTGTTTTTT
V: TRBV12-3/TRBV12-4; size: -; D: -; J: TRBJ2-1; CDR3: CASNPGILSSNEQFF; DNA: TGTGCCAGCAATCCCGGGATATTATCAAGCAATGAGCAGTTCTTC
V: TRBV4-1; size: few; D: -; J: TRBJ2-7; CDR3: CASSQVIGLPYEQYF; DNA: TGCGCCAGCAGCCAAGTAATAGGACTCCCATACGAGCAGTACTTC